Shown below are 2 T cell receptor beta chains from a single sample sequenced in a study of OX40 agonist ivuxolimab in advanced cancers. This table comes from immunoSEQ multiplex PCR, and its TCRdb copy is limited to in-frame clones, with some not included. The sample shows roughly 35,000 clones, 81% of them seen only once. The sample here was CD4+ or CD8+ T cells sorted from blood, taken in a trial of the OX40 agonist ivuxolimab. The receptors stem from an adult with an advanced solid tumor such as melanoma, head and neck, liver or kidney cancer.

J is TRBJ1-1 and V is TRBV7-8; 7 bases map to TRBD1. CDR1 SGHVS and CDR2 FQNEAQ come from the germline V gene. This CDR3 is built from 14 residues. Trimming took 2 bases from V and 3 from J; bases not matched to a gene: 3. In DNA, the CDR3 is TGTGCCAGCAGCTTACAGGGGGTGTACACTGAAGCTTTCTTT. Translating it yields CASSLQGVYTEAFF.

This clone was detected a few times. The V gene is TRBV30, the J gene TRBJ1-6, with no clear D. Germline CDR1 GTSNPN, CDR2 SVGIG (reference sequence). The CDR3 length is 13 residues. V lost 4 bases, J lost 0 bases, and 4 bases lay in between. The CDR3 region has the DNA TGTGCCTGGAAGGGCTCCTATAATTCACCCCTCCACTTT. Its protein product is CAWKGSYNSPLHF.